Only a few counts were recorded for the clone carrying this T cell receptor (beta chain). These data come from a study of blood T cell repertoires in COVID-19. Looking at the study overall: COVID-19 samples, acute and convalescent, were from the United States, Italy and Spain. T cells, B-cell-depleted T cells, or PBMCs provided the cDNA or gDNA that served as material.

In the original processing: Quantification of nucleated cells was approximated via reference gene primer amplification. The protocol was immunoSEQ multiplex PCR, while the TCRdb copy is restricted to in-frame clones and leaves out a portion. V and J calls and clone size are given by that table; D and trimming were obtained from the DNA. Seen here are about 50,000 clones, around four fifths observed once, and the top ten hold 5.2%. Material for sequencing was peripheral blood. The clonotype was recovered from a human donor in a cohort sampled during active COVID-19.

The CDR3, as DNA: TGTGCCAGCAGCCCCCCCCGACTAGCGGGGGGCCCGCTCCATACGCAGTATTTT. This codes for CASSPPRLAGGPLHTQYF. The V and J genes are TRBV7-2 and TRBJ2-3; 13 bases are shared with TRBD2. Germline V gene sequence: CDR1 SGHTA, CDR2 FQGNSA. The CDR3 has 18 amino acids. V lost 5 bases, J lost 7 bases, and 15 bases stayed unmatched.